A single sample is the source of the 28 T cell receptor beta chains below, sequenced in a study of T-cell memory formation after mild COVID-19. Using its own MiXCR run on the 5' RACE reads, TCRdb lists one record per CDR3 protein. The sample has about 440,000 distinct CDR3 sequences, around 20% seen once. Sequenced input: PBMCs or a T cell subset sorted from them (not recorded which). The source is an adult woman who had mild COVID-19 (a few samples of this study predate the infection). Cell type and time point are not known.

The V gene is TRBV10-3, the J gene TRBJ2-7, with 9 bases fitting TRBD1. The CDR3 is 16 amino acids. V lost 4 bases to trimming and J lost 0 bases; unmatched junction nucleotides: 7. Per the germline V gene, CDR1 is ENHRY and CDR2 is SYGVKD. Here the CDR3 DNA reads TGTGCCATCAGTGTACTGGGACAGGGTAGCTCCTACGAGCAGTACTTC. This encodes CAISVLGQGSSYEQYF.

V usage is TRBV20-1 and J usage is TRBJ2-7; 10 positions match TRBD2. From germline, CDR1 is DFQATT and CDR2 SNEGSKA (reference sequence). Trimming at V came to 3 bases and at J to 3 bases, leaving 8 bases not matched to a gene. This CDR3 has 15 amino acids. The CDR3 spells CSARSLAGERYEQYF. The CDR3 coding sequence is TGCAGTGCTAGGTCTCTAGCGGGAGAGCGCTACGAGCAGTACTTC.

The chain recombines TRBV3-1 with TRBJ2-3, with D possibly matching TRBD2 (6 bases). CDR1 is LGHDT and CDR2 is YNNKEL in the germline V gene (reference sequence). The CDR3 extends over 18 amino acids. V was shortened by 4 bases and J by 0 bases, with 20 bases between the two germline ends. This CDR3 is CASSLKSLSGTSTDTQYF. The CDR3 DNA follows: TGTGCCAGCAGCCTTAAGAGCTTATCCGGGACTAGCACAGATACGCAGTATTTT.

Many counts were recorded for this clonotype. The chain couples TRBV4-2 to TRBJ1-2, with D uncertain. The CDR3 extends over 12 amino acids. Looked up from germline, CDR1 is LGHNA and CDR2 is YNFKEQ. V was shortened by 5 bases and J by 4 bases, with 8 bases between the two germline ends. The CDR3 reads CASSVPGYGYTF. CDR3 coding DNA: TGTGCCAGCAGCGTCCCAGGCTATGGCTACACCTTC.

This clonotype was observed a single time. CDR3: CASRRDRGQLASYEQYF. The CDR3, as DNA: TGTGCCAGCAGACGGGACAGGGGGCAGTTAGCGTCCTACGAGCAGTACTTC. This chain uses TRBV6-2 or TRBV6-3 with TRBJ2-7; 12 nucleotides line up with TRBD1. With 6 bases clipped from V and 1 base from J, the junction kept 10 bases outside the gene matches. This CDR3 spans 17 amino acids. Looked up from germline, CDR1 is MNHEY and CDR2 is SVGEGT.

This clonotype was observed a few times. This rearrangement joins TRBV19 to TRBJ1-4, with 7 positions matching TRBD1. Germline assignment: CDR1 LNHDA and CDR2 SQIVND (reference sequence). The CDR3 contains 14 residues. V was clipped by 5 bases and J by 2 bases; unmatched bases: 2. The CDR3 reads CASSPQGTNEKLFF. The CDR3 DNA sequence: TGTGCCAGTAGTCCACAGGGGACTAATGAAAAACTGTTTTTT.

The chain recombines TRBV3-1 with TRBJ2-3; 7 bases are a match to TRBD2. CDR1 is LGHDT and CDR2 is YNNKEL in the germline V gene (reference sequence). This CDR3 contains 15 residues. With 6 bases clipped from V and 0 bases from J, the junction kept 6 bases outside the gene matches. CDR3 loop: CASSPLGLSTDTQYF. The CDR3 nucleotides are TGTGCCAGCAGTCCGTTGGGACTAAGCACAGATACGCAGTATTTT.

This clonotype was counted a few times. This chain connects TRBV20-1 to TRBJ2-7; 10 nucleotides agree with TRBD2. This CDR3 region has 15 residues. V lost 0 bases, J lost 4 bases, and 6 bases stayed unmatched. Germline CDR1 reads DFQATT; CDR2 reads SNEGSKA (reference sequence). The CDR3 DNA reads TGCAGTGCTAGAGAAACTAGCGGGATGGCGTACGAGCAGTACTTC. Its translation is CSARETSGMAYEQYF.

The chain employs TRBV27 and TRBJ1-1, with D perhaps matching TRBD1 (5 bases). V was trimmed by 4 bases and J by 1 base, leaving 7 bases between them. Germline loops: CDR1 MNHEY, CDR2 SMNVEV (reference sequence). CDR3 length: 13 residues. The CDR3 loop reads CASSSRENTEAFF. The DNA of the CDR3 is TGTGCCAGCAGTTCCAGGGAGAACACTGAAGCTTTCTTT.

V and J are TRBV6-5 and TRBJ2-3, with D perhaps TRBD2 (7 bases). CDR3 length: 17 residues. Germline V gene sequence: CDR1 MNHEY, CDR2 SVGAGI. The V and J ends lost 4 bases and 0 bases respectively, with 17 bases between them. The CDR3 loop reads CASSFGVAGASTDTQYF. For the CDR3, the DNA is TGTGCCAGCAGTTTCGGCGTCGCGGGGGCTAGCACAGATACGCAGTATTTT.

CDR3 amino acids: CASSRNDRGPGNTIYF. The CDR3 DNA is TGTGCCAGCAGCCGAAACGACAGGGGGCCTGGAAACACCATATATTTT. This chain connects TRBV6-5 to TRBJ1-3; 10 bases are a match to TRBD1. Germline-derived CDR1 and CDR2 are MNHEY and SVGAGI. The V and J ends lost 6 bases and 2 bases, in that order; junction bases with no gene match: 7. This CDR3 contains 16 residues.

This clonotype was detected only once. The chain uses TRBV7-2 and TRBJ2-5, with 7 nucleotides matching TRBD2. CDR1 and CDR2 from the germline V gene are SGHTA and FQGNSA. V lost 1 base, J lost 5 bases, and 7 bases stayed unmatched. The CDR3 contains 15 residues. CDR3 nucleotide sequence: TGTGCCAGCAGCTTAGGGGGCGGGAGTTCGGAGACCCAGTACTTC. Translated, it gives CASSLGGGSSETQYF.

The chain carries TRBV5-1 and TRBJ2-2; a possible D gene is TRBD2 (6 bases). V was cut by 4 bases and J by 4 bases, with 11 bases left in between. The CDR3 has 14 amino acids. Per germline, CDR1 SGHRS and CDR2 YFSETQ. The CDR3 DNA reads TGCGCCAGCAGCGCCGGGAGATTCACCGGGGAGCTGTTTTTT. Its protein product is CASSAGRFTGELFF.

This clonotype was picked up a small number of times. The chain combines TRBV7-3 with TRBJ2-3; tentatively, D is TRBD2 (6 bases). Germline V gene lookup returns CDR1 SGHTA and CDR2 FQGTGA. Trimming removed 5 bases from V and 1 base from J, with 13 bases in between. This CDR3 region has 15 residues. The CDR3 here is CASSVYPGGTDTQYF. The DNA of the CDR3 is TGTGCCAGCAGCGTATACCCGGGGGGCACAGATACGCAGTATTTT.

This clonotype was seen at least ten times. CDR3 nucleotide sequence: TGTGCCAGCAGCTTCCAGTCTAATAATTCACCCCTCCACTTT. It translates to CASSFQSNNSPLHF. The chain recombines TRBV7-2 with TRBJ1-6; D not certain. This CDR3 is built from 14 residues. The V gene's germline CDR1 is SGHTA and CDR2 FQGNSA. V was clipped by 3 bases and J by 5 bases, with 8 bases between them.

This clonotype was observed a few times. The chain recombines TRBV6-1 with TRBJ2-1, with D perhaps being TRBD1 or TRBD2 (5 bases each). Deletions cut 11 bases from V and 9 bases from J, with 20 bases between. The CDR3 is made up of 13 amino acids. Germline V lookup: CDR1 MNHNS, CDR2 SASEGT. The CDR3 region has the DNA TGTGCCGGCGTGAGGGACGGAGTGGGTGAGCAGTTCTTC. Translation: CAGVRDGVGEQFF.

The rearrangement uses TRBV12-3 or TRBV12-4 and TRBJ2-3; D could derive from TRBD1 or TRBD2 (5 bases each). Trimming left V 6 bases short and J 6 bases short, with 16 bases between. The length of the CDR3 is 14 residues. The chain's CDR3 is CASSPGLEEDTQYF. The CDR3 DNA follows: TGTGCCAGCAGCCCGGGGCTAGAAGAGGATACGCAGTATTTT.

V and J are TRBV5-1 and TRBJ2-1; perhaps TRBD1 as D (6 bases). Trimming shortened V by 1 base and J by 3 bases, and 8 bases separated the two germline ends. The CDR3 loop spans 14 amino acids. Germline V gives CDR1 SGHRS, CDR2 YFSETQ. CDR3 loop: CASSLSRGYNEQFF. CDR3 nucleotides: TGCGCCAGCAGCTTGAGCAGGGGCTACAATGAGCAGTTCTTC.

The chain employs TRBV6-5 and TRBJ1-1; tentative D call: TRBD1 (5 bases). Looked up from germline, CDR1 is MNHEY and CDR2 is SVGAGI. CDR3 length: 15 residues. V shed 6 bases and J shed 0 bases, with 14 bases lying between them. DNA of the CDR3: TGTGCCAGCAGATCATCAGGGCAGATGAACACTGAAGCTTTCTTT. Encoded protein: CASRSSGQMNTEAFF.

The V call is TRBV12-3 or TRBV12-4, the J call TRBJ1-2; D perhaps matches TRBD1 (5 bases). The V end lost 7 bases, the J end lost 3 bases, and 24 bases lay between the germline ends. The CDR3 extends over 17 amino acids. The DNA for the CDR3 is TGTGCCAGCACCCGAAGGGGAGGTGGATTAGGTCACTATGGCTACACCTTC. Protein product: CASTRRGGGLGHYGYTF.

This clonotype occurred a few times. The V call is TRBV7-2, the J call TRBJ2-2; no definite D call. V gave up 5 bases and J gave up 7 bases, with 5 bases separating them. The germline V gene encodes CDR1 SGHTA and CDR2 FQGNSA. The CDR3 is 11 amino acids. The CDR3 DNA sequence: TGTGCCAGCAGCCGGAGCGGGGAGCTGTTTTTT. Its translation: CASSRSGELFF.

In this sample, this clonotype turned up a few times. The chain is built from TRBV18 and TRBJ2-7; 11 positions match TRBD1. Germline CDR1 reads KGHSH; CDR2 reads LQKENI. J gave up 4 bases and V 2 bases, and 4 bases lay outside the gene matches. The CDR3 is 15 residues long. The CDR3 loop reads CASSPAGTGGYEQYF. In nucleotides, the CDR3 is TGTGCCAGCTCACCAGCCGGGACAGGGGGATACGAGCAGTACTTC.

The rearrangement uses TRBV5-6 and TRBJ2-5; D gene uncertain. Germline CDR1 SGHDT, CDR2 YYEEEE. The CDR3 is made up of 12 amino acids. Trimming left V 0 bases short and J 9 bases short, with 9 bases between. The chain's CDR3 is CASSLAKSPQYF. CDR3 DNA: TGTGCCAGCAGCTTGGCCAAGAGCCCCCAGTACTTC.

The chain carries TRBV5-1 and TRBJ1-1; D may be TRBD1 (5 bases). This CDR3 is 13 amino acids long. Trimming took off 4 bases at V and 5 bases at J, with 12 bases between the two ends. From germline, CDR1 is SGHRS and CDR2 YFSETQ. CDR3 loop: CASSPMEGTEAFF. CDR3 sequence (DNA): TGCGCCAGCAGCCCTATGGAGGGGACTGAAGCTTTCTTT.

This clonotype has just a few counts. This chain joins TRBV12-3 or TRBV12-4 and TRBJ1-2, with D hard to call. The CDR3 runs to 15 residues. With 6 bases removed from V and 6 bases from J, the gap between germline ends came to 20 bases. DNA for the CDR3: TGTGCCAGCAGCCCCATCTTAGGCAGGCACAATGGCTACACCTTC. Its protein product is CASSPILGRHNGYTF.

This clonotype was found a few times. This chain's CDR3 is CASSLWTGNQPQHF. For the CDR3, the DNA is TGTGCCAGCAGCTTGTGGACAGGCAATCAGCCCCAGCATTTT. The chain joins TRBV5-6 to TRBJ1-5, with a weak D call TRBD1 (6 bases). The CDR3 is made up of 14 amino acids. Per germline, CDR1 SGHDT and CDR2 YYEEEE. The V end was cut by 1 base, the J end by 2 bases, with 7 bases between.

This clonotype was observed at least ten times. V is TRBV12-3 or TRBV12-4 and J is TRBJ2-3; D is possibly TRBD1 or TRBD2 (5 bases each). V was shortened by 5 bases and J by 5 bases, with 14 bases between the two germline ends. The CDR3 is made up of 14 amino acids. CDR3 region: CASSLRGSGDTQYF. CDR3 DNA sequence: TGTGCCAGCAGTCTGAGGGGTAGTGGAGATACGCAGTATTTT.

The chain employs TRBV27 and TRBJ1-2; D remains unclear. The CDR3 consists of 12 residues. The V end lost 6 bases, the J end lost 5 bases, and 10 bases lay between the germline ends. Germline CDR1 is MNHEY and CDR2 is SMNVEV (reference sequence). The CDR3 sequence is CASSPRGYGYTF. DNA of the CDR3: TGTGCCAGCAGCCCGCGCGGGTATGGCTACACCTTC.